This TCR beta chain emerged from a study of cytomegalovirus exposure and HLA in healthy donors. Study outcomes and limitations: Most observed TCR sequences were rare, whereas some public TCRs were detected in many donors.

The PCR had 60 Vbeta and 13 Jbeta primers. TCRdb's copy holds only in-frame clones and misses some; the assay was immunoSEQ multiplex PCR. The repertoire holds 100,000 to 150,000 clones, with approximately 74% as singletons. The CDR3 is 14 amino acids. Germline V lookup: CDR1 SGHVS, CDR2 FNYEAQ. The V and J ends lost 1 base and 6 bases respectively, with 10 bases between them. This clone came up a few times. Its antigen remains unknown. The sample consisted of PBMCs. The chain combines TRBV7-6 with TRBJ2-1, with D possibly TRBD2 on 6 matching bases. The TCR originated in a man between 35 and 55 years old in good health and CMV-seropositive. The DNA for the CDR3 is TGTGCCAGCAGCTTAGGCCAAGCGGGCAATGAGCAGTTCTTC. It is translated as CASSLGQAGNEQFF.